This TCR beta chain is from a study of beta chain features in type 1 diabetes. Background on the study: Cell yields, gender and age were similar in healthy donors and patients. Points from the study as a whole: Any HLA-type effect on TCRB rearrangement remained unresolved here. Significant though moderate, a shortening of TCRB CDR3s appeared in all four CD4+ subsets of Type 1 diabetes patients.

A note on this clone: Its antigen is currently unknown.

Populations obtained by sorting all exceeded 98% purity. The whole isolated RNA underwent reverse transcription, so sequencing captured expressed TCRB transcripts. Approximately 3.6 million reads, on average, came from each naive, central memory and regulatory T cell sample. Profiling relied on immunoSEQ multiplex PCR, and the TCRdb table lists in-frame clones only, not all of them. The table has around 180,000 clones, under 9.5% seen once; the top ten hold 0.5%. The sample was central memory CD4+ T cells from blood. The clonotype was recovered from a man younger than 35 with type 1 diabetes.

Here the CDR3 reads CASSLKGADIYEQYF. As DNA, the CDR3 is TGTGCCAGCAGTTTAAAAGGGGCCGACATTTACGAGCAGTACTTC. This rearrangement joins TRBV27 to TRBJ2-7, with a weak D call TRBD1 (5 bases). V lost 2 bases to trimming and J lost 4 bases, with 15 bases between them. The V gene's germline CDR1 is MNHEY and CDR2 SMNVEV (reference sequence). The CDR3 sequence is 15 residues long.